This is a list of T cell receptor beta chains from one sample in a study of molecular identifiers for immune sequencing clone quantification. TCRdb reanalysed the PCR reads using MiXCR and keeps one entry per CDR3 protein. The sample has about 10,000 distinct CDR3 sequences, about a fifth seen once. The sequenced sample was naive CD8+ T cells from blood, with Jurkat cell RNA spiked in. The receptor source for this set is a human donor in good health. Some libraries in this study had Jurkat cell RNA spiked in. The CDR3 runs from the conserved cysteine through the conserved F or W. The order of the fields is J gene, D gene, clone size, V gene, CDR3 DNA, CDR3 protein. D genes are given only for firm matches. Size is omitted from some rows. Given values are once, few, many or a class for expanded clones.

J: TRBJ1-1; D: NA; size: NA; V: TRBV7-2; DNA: TGTGCCAGCAACTTATCTCCTGTGGGAGGCACTGAAGCTCTCTTT; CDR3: CASNLSPVGGTEALF
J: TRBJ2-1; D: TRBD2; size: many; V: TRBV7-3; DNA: TGTGCCAGCAGCGCGGGACTAGTTTTTTCGGATGAGCAGTTCTTC; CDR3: CASSAGLVFSDEQFF
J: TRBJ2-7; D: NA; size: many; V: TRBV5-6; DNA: TGTGCCAGCAGCTTGGGATCTCCCTACGAGCAGTACTTC; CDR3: CASSLGSPYEQYF
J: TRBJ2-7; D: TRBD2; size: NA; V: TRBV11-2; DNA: TGTGCCAGCAGCCGCAACCTACCCTGTGTAGCGGGCTACTACGAGCAGTACTTC; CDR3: CASSRNLPCVAGYYEQYF
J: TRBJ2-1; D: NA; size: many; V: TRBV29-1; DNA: TGCAGCGTTGGTAGGGATATTAGCTCCTACAATGAGCAGTTCTTC; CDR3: CSVGRDISSYNEQFF
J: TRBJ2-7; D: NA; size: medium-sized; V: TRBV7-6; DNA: TGTGCCAGCAGCCCCCTAGGGGTGGGCGAGCAGTACTTC; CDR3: CASSPLGVGEQYF
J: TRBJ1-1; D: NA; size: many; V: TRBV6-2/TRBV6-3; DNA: TGTGCCAGCAGCCCGGATAGACCGTGGAGGACTGAAGCTTTCTTT; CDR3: CASSPDRPWRTEAFF
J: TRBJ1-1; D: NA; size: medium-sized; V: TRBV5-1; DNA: TGCGCCAGCAGCTCAGTGGGCACTGAAGCTTTCTTT; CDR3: CASSSVGTEAFF
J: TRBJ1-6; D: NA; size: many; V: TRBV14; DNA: TGTGCCAGCAGCCAAGGCGTCACTAACTCAGAAGGGAATTCACCCCTCCACTTT; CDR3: CASSQGVTNSEGNSPLHF
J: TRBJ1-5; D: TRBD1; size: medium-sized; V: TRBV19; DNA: TGTGCCAGTAGTTGGGGGGACAGGTCCATTCAGCCCCAGCATTTT; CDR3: CASSWGDRSIQPQHF
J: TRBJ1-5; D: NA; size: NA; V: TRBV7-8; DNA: TGTGCCAGCAGCTTGCTCCTTAGCAATCAGCCCCAGCATTTT; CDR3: CASSLLLSNQPQHF
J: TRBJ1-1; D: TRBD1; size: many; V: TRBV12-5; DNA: TGTGCTAGGCATCCACCACCCCTCGGACAGGAGATGAACACTGAAGCTTTCTTT; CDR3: CARHPPPLGQEMNTEAFF
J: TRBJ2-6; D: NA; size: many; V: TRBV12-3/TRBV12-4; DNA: TGTGCCAGCAGCTATGACAGGCGCTCTGGGGCCAACGTCCTGACTTTC; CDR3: CASSYDRRSGANVLTF
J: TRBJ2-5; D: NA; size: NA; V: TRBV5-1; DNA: TGCGCCAGCAGCGCCCGGGCCAGGGTTGAGCCCCAGTACTTC; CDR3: CASSARARVEPQYF
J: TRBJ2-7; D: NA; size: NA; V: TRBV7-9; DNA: TGTGCCAGCAGCGGGACTCCCGCCCCCTACGAGCAGTACTTC; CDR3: CASSGTPAPYEQYF
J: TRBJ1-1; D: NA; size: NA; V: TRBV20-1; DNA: TGCAGCGTAGGCCCGACGCCGACACTGAACACTGAAGCTTTCTTT; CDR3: CSVGPTPTLNTEAFF
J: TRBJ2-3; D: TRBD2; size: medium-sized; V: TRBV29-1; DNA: TGCAGCGTTATGGGACTAGCGGGGACAAGCACAGATACGCAGTATTTT; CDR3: CSVMGLAGTSTDTQYF
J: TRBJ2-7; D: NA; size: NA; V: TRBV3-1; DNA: TGTGCCAGCAGACCAGTCGCATACTACGAGCAGTACTTC; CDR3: CASRPVAYYEQYF
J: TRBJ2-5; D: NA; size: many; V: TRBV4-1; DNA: TGCGCCAGCAGCCAAGATCGGGTAGCTCCGGGCAGGGAAGAGACCCAGTACTTC; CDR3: CASSQDRVAPGREETQYF
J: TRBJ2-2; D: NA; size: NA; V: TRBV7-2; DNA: TGTGCCAGCAGCTTAGAATCGGTTCAGTTTTACACCGGGGAGCTGTTTTTT; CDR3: CASSLESVQFYTGELFF
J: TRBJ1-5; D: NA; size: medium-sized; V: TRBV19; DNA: TGTGCCAGTAGTGCAATATCTGGTGGCCCGGTGCCCCAGCATTTT; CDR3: CASSAISGGPVPQHF
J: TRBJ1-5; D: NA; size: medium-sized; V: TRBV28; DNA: TGTGCCAGCAGTTTACTGGCAGATCAGCCCCAGCATTTT; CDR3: CASSLLADQPQHF
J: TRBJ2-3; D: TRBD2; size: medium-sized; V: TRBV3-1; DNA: TGTGCCAGCAGCCACCCTAGCGGACCCACAGATACGCAGTATTTT; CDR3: CASSHPSGPTDTQYF
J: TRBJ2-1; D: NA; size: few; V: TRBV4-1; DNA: TGCGCCAGCAGCCAAGCACCGGGACCCCCCGTCCAGGCCAATGAGCAGTTCTTC; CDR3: CASSQAPGPPVQANEQFF
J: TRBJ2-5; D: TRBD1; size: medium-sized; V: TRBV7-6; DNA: TGTGCCAGCGGCTTAAGAAGGGACAGGGGGCCAGAGACCCAGTACTTC; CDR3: CASGLRRDRGPETQYF
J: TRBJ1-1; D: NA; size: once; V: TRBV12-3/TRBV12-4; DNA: TGTGCCAGCAGTGTAGGCCACCCGCGGCAGTCGGATGGAACTGAAGCTCTCTTT; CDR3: CASSVGHPRQSDGTEALF
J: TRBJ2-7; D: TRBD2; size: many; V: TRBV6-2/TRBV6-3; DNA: TGTGCCAGCAGTACGACTAGCGGCAACTACGAGCAGTACTTC; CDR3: CASSTTSGNYEQYF
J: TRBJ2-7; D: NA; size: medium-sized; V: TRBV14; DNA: TGTGCCAGCAGCCAAACCTCTAGCGACTCCTACGAGCAGTACTTC; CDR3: CASSQTSSDSYEQYF
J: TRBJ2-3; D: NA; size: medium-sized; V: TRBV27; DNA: TGTGCCAGCAGTCCCGGACAGGGAGGGGCCACAGATACGCAGTATTTT; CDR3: CASSPGQGGATDTQYF
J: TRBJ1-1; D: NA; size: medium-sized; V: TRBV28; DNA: TGTGCCAGCATCCCCACAGGTGTAACTGAAGCTTTCTTT; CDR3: CASIPTGVTEAFF
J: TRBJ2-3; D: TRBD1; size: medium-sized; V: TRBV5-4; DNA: TGTGCCAGCAGCTCACAGGGGTCGTTCACAGATACGCAGTATTTT; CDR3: CASSSQGSFTDTQYF
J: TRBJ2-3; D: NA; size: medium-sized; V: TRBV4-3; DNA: TGCGCCAGCAGCCAAGATCGTATGACAGCGGGTGGAGATACGCAGTATTTT; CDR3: CASSQDRMTAGGDTQYF
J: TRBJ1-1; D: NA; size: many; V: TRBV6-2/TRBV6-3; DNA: TGTGCCAGCAGCATACGGCCAGGGGACCTGAACACTGAAGCTTTCTTT; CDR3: CASSIRPGDLNTEAFF
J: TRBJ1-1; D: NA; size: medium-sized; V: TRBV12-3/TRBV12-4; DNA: TGTGCCAGCAGTTTTCAGGGTTTGTACACTGAAGCTTTCTTT; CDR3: CASSFQGLYTEAFF
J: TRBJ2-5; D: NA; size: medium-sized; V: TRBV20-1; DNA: TGCAGTGCTAGAGATCTGAAGACTACCCCTGAGACCCAGTACTTC; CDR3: CSARDLKTTPETQYF
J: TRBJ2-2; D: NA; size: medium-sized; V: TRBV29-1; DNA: TGCAGCGTTGAGGCGGGCCCGTTCGCCGGGGAGCTGTTTTTT; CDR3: CSVEAGPFAGELFF
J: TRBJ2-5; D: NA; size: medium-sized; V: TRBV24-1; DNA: TGTGCCACCAGCCCCAGGGCCGGAACGTACCAAGAGACCCAGTACTTC; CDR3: CATSPRAGTYQETQYF
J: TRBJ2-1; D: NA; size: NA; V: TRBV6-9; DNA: TGTGCCAGCAGTTCTAGACGGGACACCTCGAGAAGAAACTCCTACAATGAGCAGTTCTTC; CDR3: CASSSRRDTSRRNSYNEQFF
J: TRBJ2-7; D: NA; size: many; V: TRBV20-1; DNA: TGCAGTGCTAGTTCTGGATCCTACGAGCAGTACTTC; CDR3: CSASSGSYEQYF
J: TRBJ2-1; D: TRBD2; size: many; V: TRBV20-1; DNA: TGCAGTGCCTACCCTAGCGGGACATACAATGAGCAGTTCTTC; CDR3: CSAYPSGTYNEQFF
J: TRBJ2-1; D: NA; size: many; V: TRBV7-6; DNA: TGTGCCAGCAGTTTTAATCCTTCAGGGACCGAGCAGTTCTTC; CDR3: CASSFNPSGTEQFF
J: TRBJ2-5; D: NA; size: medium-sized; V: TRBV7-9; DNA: TGTGCCAGCAGCACTACGACACTGACCCAGTACTTC; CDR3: CASSTTTLTQYF
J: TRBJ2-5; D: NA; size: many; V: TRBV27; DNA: TGTGCCAGCGCCCACTCTGAACTCCAAGAGACCCAGTACTTC; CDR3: CASAHSELQETQYF
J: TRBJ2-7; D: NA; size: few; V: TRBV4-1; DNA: TGCGCCAGCAGCCACCTTCAGGGGTATGGCGCCAGCTACGAGCAGTACTTC; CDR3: CASSHLQGYGASYEQYF
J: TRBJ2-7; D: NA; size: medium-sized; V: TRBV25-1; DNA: TGTGCCAGCAGTGAATTAGAATACGAGCAGTACTTC; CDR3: CASSELEYEQYF
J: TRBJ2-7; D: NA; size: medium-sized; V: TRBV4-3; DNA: TGCGCCAGCAGCCAATCAGGGGCGGCCAGGCACGAGCAGTACTTC; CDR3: CASSQSGAARHEQYF
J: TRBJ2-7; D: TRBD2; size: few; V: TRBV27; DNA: TGTGCCAGCAGTTTAAGCGGGAGGGAGCAGTACTTC; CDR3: CASSLSGREQYF
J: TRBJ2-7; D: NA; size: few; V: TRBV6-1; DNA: TGTGCCAGCAGTGAAGCCGTCTATGTCTACGAGCAGTACTTC; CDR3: CASSEAVYVYEQYF
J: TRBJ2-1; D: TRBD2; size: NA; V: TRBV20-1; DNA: TGCAGTGCGAAGAGAGCGGGGCACTCCTACAATGAGCAGTTCTTC; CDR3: CSAKRAGHSYNEQFF
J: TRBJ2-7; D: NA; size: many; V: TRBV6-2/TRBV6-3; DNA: TGTGCCAGCAGGACTTACGAGCAGTACTTC; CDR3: CASRTYEQYF
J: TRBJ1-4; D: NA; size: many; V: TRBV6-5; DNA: TGTGCCAGCAGCGGGATCAATGAAAAACTGTTTTTT; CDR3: CASSGINEKLFF